This T cell receptor (beta chain) was captured in a study of blood T cell repertoires in COVID-19. The data were produced by immunoSEQ multiplex PCR, yet TCRdb's version contains in-frame clones alone and is incomplete. The data show about 480,000 clones, about nine tenths seen once. V lost 2 bases to trimming and J lost 2 bases, with 10 bases between them. The CDR3 covers 14 residues. Germline V gene sequence: CDR1 SEHNR, CDR2 FQNEAQ (reference sequence). The chain is built from TRBV7-9 and TRBJ2-7; D may be TRBD2 (5 bases). The clonotype originates from a woman in her 50s with COVID-19, enrolled during active disease. Sequences were obtained from peripheral blood. The CDR3 DNA reads TGTGCCAGCAGCTTATCAACGGGAACCTACGAGCAGTACTTC. This sequence encodes CASSLSTGTYEQYF. Complete variable domain (other parts from reference TRBV7-9 and TRBJ2-7): DTGVSQNPRHKITKRGQNVTFRCDPISEHNRLYWYRQTLGQGPEFLTYFQNEAQLEKSRLLSDRFSAERPKGSFSTLEIQRTEQGDSAMYLCASSLSTGTYEQYFGPGTRLTVT.